Given below is one TCR beta chain in context. Its antigen is undetermined. The source of the sample is a study of graft-versus-host responses after intestinal transplantation. Using immunoSEQ multiplex PCR, the repertoire was profiled, and TCRdb retains in-frame clones only, with some absent. The sample records approximately 39,000 clones, roughly 95% being singletons. From germline, CDR1 is SGHTA and CDR2 FQGNSA. The CDR3 spans 15 residues. V lost 4 bases, J lost 0 bases, and 12 bases lay in between. Material: unstimulated CD4+ T cells sorted from spleen or lymph node cells, obtained before transplant. The V and J genes are TRBV7-2 and TRBJ1-1; D unresolved. This TCR came from a human donor who was the organ donor for an intestinal transplant. The CDR3 sequence is CASSYRTAMNTEAFF. The DNA of the CDR3 is TGTGCCAGCAGCTACCGGACGGCTATGAACACTGAAGCTTTCTTT. The full variable domain, with the rest looked up from reference TRBV7-2 and TRBJ1-1, is GAGVSQSPSNKVTEKGKDVELRCDPISGHTALYWYRQSLGQGLEFLIYFQGNSAPDKSGLPSDRFSAERTGGSVSTLTIQRTQQEDSAVYLCASSYRTAMNTEAFFGQGTRLTVV.